This entry describes one T cell receptor (beta chain). No cognate antigen has been identified for it. No base qualities exist here, and no much larger clone lies one base off it. TCRbeta CDR3 regions were amplified from genomic DNA by means of the immunoSEQ Assay, a bias-controlled multiplex PCR. Regarding the original processing steps: Within the assay, amplification of reference gene primers was used to estimate how many nucleated cells each sample contained. To quantify the absolute abundance of each unique TCRbeta CDR3 rearrangement, sequence reads were collapsed and filtered. For each sample, productive Simpson clonality was calculated as the square root of Simpson's diversity index over productive rearrangements. TCRdb took this table from immuneACCESS and kept in-frame rearrangements with V and J called. Such tables lack part of the clones; where checked against another copy, unresolved V genes explain under half of the gap, and the rest is unexplained. The V and J calls and clone size were taken over from that table, and D and trimming were inferred from the DNA. The sample table lists some 210,000 clones, 84% of them with a count of one. Clones ranked in the top ten supply approximately 8% of the sample.

The record originates from a study of blood T cell repertoires in COVID-19 (dated by TCRdb to 2020 to 2022). In terms of the full investigation: Samples covering the acute and convalescent phases of COVID-19 were provided by collaborators in the United States, Italy and Spain. The prospective study material was composed of cDNA or gDNA derived from T cells, B-cell-depleted T cells, or PBMCs. The dataset comprised deeply sampled blood TCRbeta repertoires from subjects exposed to, actively infected with, or recovered from COVID-19. The repertoires were made available in a free public database intended to serve as a resource for research on the immune response to SARS-CoV-2. The samples were drawn from the first 160 participants of the ongoing ImmuneRACE study and from 1,254 subjects provided by 6 global collaborators. Nearly every sample came with metadata listing a de-identified subject ID, COVID-19 status, age in years and sex. HLA class I and class II types, where available, came from metadata supplied by the sample provider rather than from assay-based typing.

On the study overall, not on this receptor specifically: The quantity of clinical and demographic metadata differed by source and by participant and was supplied without curation.

The CDR3 runs 13 amino acids, cysteine and phenylalanine included. The read is trimmed to its CDR3 DNA, 39 bases read in frame from base 1. Reading the germline V gene gives CDR1 SNHLY and CDR2 FYNNEI. The germline V end is reduced by 6 bases and the J end by 7 bases; junction bases left unmatched: 6. Each collaborating institution followed its own protocols to collect whole blood in K2EDTA tubes. For TCRbeta analysis, collaborators shipped samples in one of three forms: frozen whole blood, isolated PBMCs, or DNA extracted from either of those sample types. The specimen was peripheral blood. The chain is assembled from TRBV2 and TRBJ1-5; TRBD1 lines up with 7 middle nucleotides. The receptor was derived from a woman in her fifties or sixties with active or convalescent COVID-19. In nucleotides, the sequence is TGTGCCAGCAGCCCAGGGGGGATACAGCCCCAGCATTTT. It is translated as CASSPGGIQPQHF.